This T cell receptor (beta chain) derives from a study of graft-versus-host responses after intestinal transplantation. About the study: Recipients got multivisceral, liver-intestinal, or isolated intestinal transplants.

This clone has only a few counts. Its antigen is still unknown. The protocol was immunoSEQ multiplex PCR, while the TCRdb copy is restricted to in-frame clones and leaves out a portion. There are approximately 46,000 clones in the sample; approximately 84% occur only once, and roughly 0.45% lies in the top ten. Study-level points and caveats: Circulating GvH clone levels at their peak were associated with HvG declines (early post-transplant). GvH clones were found in recipient marrow; some appeared first in ileum or blood. Patients with graft-donor T cell macrochimerism had high graft-versus-host to host-versus-graft clonal ratios in allografts.

The CDR3 is 15 amino acids. The J segment lost 3 bases and the V segment lost 0 bases, leaving 1 base of the junction unmatched. The germline gives CDR1 MNHEY, CDR2 SVGAGI. The V call is TRBV6-5, the J call TRBJ2-7; 11 positions agree with TRBD1. Sample: unstimulated CD4+ T cells sorted from spleen or lymph node cells, taken before transplant. The origin of this receptor is a human donor who was the organ donor for an intestinal transplant. CDR3 coding DNA: TGTGCCAGCAGTTACTCCGGGACAGGGGGCTACGAGCAGTACTTC. This translates into CASSYSGTGGYEQYF.